The clone carrying this T cell receptor (beta chain) was seen many times. Construction of the TCR beta libraries employed iRepertoire HTBI primers in conjunction with Arm-PCR of CDR3 regions. TCRdb re-called the multiplex PCR reads with MiXCR, one entry per CDR3 protein. The sample holds 370,000 or so distinct CDR3 sequences, roughly 16% seen once. Time point: newly diagnosed GD, antithyroid drugs for less than 3 months. PBMCs provided the RNA from which the TCR library was made. Peripheral blood, around 9.7 milliliters per patient, was collected in EDTA tubes. This entry comes from a study of regulatory T cells in long-lasting Graves disease. This same sample was also taken into another study, of T cells in Graves' hyperthyroidism and ophthalmopathy. That study reports: First-round RT-PCR targeting the TCR CDR3 was performed with the HTBI primer set.

The receptor was derived from a woman aged 18-29 years with Graves disease. The sequencing used peripheral blood mononuclear cells (PBMCs), collected at new diagnosis, from a patient treated with antithyroid drugs.

CDR3 protein: CSAAGLAGGRDEQFF. CDR3 DNA: TGCAGTGCTGCTGGACTAGCGGGAGGGCGGGATGAGCAGTTCTTC. The chain employs TRBV20-1 and TRBJ2-1; 15 bases are a match to TRBD2. V shed 5 bases, J shed 8 bases, and the junction held 7 bases outside the gene matches. CDR1 is DFQATT and CDR2 is SNEGSKA in the germline V gene (reference sequence). CDR3 length: 15 amino acids.